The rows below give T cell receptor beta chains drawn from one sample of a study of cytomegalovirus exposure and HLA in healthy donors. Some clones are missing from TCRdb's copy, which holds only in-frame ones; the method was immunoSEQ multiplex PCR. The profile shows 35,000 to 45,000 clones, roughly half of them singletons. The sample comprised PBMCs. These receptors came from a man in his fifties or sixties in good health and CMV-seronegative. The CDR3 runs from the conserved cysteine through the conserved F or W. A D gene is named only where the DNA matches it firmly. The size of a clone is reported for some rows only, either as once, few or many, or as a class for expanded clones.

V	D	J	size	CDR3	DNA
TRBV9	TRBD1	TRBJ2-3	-	CASSVGRGLRADTQYF	TGTGCCAGCAGCGTAGGCAGGGGGCTTCGCGCAGATACGCAGTATTTT
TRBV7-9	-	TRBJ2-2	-	CASSPLNTGELFF	TGTGCCAGCAGCCCCTTGAACACCGGGGAGCTGTTTTTT
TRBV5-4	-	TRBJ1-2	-	CASSLDRSNYGYTF	TGTGCCAGCAGCTTGGACAGGTCTAACTATGGCTACACCTTC
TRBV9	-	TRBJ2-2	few	CASRRVTGELFF	TGTGCCAGCAGACGAGTCACCGGGGAGCTGTTTTTT
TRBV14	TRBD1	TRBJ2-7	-	CASSRSGQGSYEQYF	TGTGCCAGCAGCCGGTCGGGACAGGGATCGTACGAGCAGTACTTC
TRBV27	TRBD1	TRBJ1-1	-	CASKIQQGARTEAFF	TGTGCCAGCAAGATTCAACAGGGGGCGCGCACTGAAGCTTTCTTT
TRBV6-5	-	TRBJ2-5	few	CASSYSGRALETQYF	TGTGCCAGCAGTTACTCGGGCAGGGCTCTGGAGACCCAGTACTTC
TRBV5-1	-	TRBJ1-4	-	CASSLGAGGPNEKLFF	TGCGCCAGCAGCTTGGGGGCGGGGGGACCTAATGAAAAACTGTTTTTT
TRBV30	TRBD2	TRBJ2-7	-	CAWRLRERETYEQYF	TGTGCCTGGAGGCTCAGGGAGCGGGAAACGTACGAGCAGTACTTC
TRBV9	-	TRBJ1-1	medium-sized	CASSVSSNTEAFF	TGTGCCAGCAGCGTATCCTCGAACACTGAAGCTTTCTTT
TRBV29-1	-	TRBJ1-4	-	CSVRTASNEKLFF	TGCAGCGTCCGGACAGCCTCTAATGAAAAACTGTTTTTT
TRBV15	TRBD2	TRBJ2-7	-	CATSRGSGSSYEQYF	TGTGCCACCAGCAGAGGTAGCGGGAGCTCCTACGAGCAGTACTTC
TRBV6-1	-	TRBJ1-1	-	CASNQGSVTEAFF	TGTGCCAGCAATCAGGGATCGGTCACTGAAGCTTTCTTT
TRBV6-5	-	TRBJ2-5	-	CASAGERRGTQYF	TGTGCCAGCGCCGGAGAGCGGCGGGGGACCCAGTACTTC
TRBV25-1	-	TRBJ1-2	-	CASTQGFDYGYTF	TGTGCCAGCACGCAGGGTTTTGACTATGGCTACACCTTC
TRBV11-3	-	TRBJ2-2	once	CASSFGGNTGELFF	TGTGCCAGCAGCTTCGGGGGGAACACCGGGGAGCTGTTTTTT